These T cell receptor beta chains were read from a single sample in a study of shared clonotypes between healthy human individuals. Assay used: immunoSEQ multiplex PCR; TCRdb lists only in-frame clones, some missing. The repertoire holds fewer than 3 million clones, with around 93% as singletons. Material for sequencing was naive CD4+ T cells from PBMCs. The receptors here all came from a man younger than 35 in good health. Some clones in this sample may be carry-over from other donors' samples. Both conserved end residues are part of each CDR3. The order of the fields is D gene, V gene, clone size, J gene, CDR3 DNA, CDR3 protein. The D gene is left open where the match is weak. Size is omitted from some rows. Given values are once, few, many or a class for expanded clones.

D gene: -; V gene: TRBV5-1; clone size: -; J gene: TRBJ2-3; CDR3 DNA: TGCGCCAGCAGCTCGAACCCTAGCGCAGATACGCAGTATTTT; CDR3 protein: CASSSNPSADTQYF
D gene: TRBD2; V gene: TRBV6-6; clone size: once; J gene: TRBJ2-7; CDR3 DNA: TGTGCCAGCAGAATAGGACTAGCGGGGTTCTACGAGCAGTACTTC; CDR3 protein: CASRIGLAGFYEQYF
D gene: -; V gene: TRBV27; clone size: -; J gene: TRBJ2-2; CDR3 DNA: TGTGCCAGCAGTTACGGAGGAGGGGAGCTGTTTTTT; CDR3 protein: CASSYGGGELFF
D gene: TRBD1; V gene: TRBV28; clone size: once; J gene: TRBJ2-7; CDR3 DNA: TGTGCCAGCAGTTTAGAGACAGGGGGCCGCTACGAGCAGTACTTC; CDR3 protein: CASSLETGGRYEQYF
D gene: -; V gene: TRBV18; clone size: -; J gene: TRBJ2-7; CDR3 DNA: TGTGCCAGCTCTCCTAGTAGCCGGGCCCGGCGGGAGCAGTACTTC; CDR3 protein: CASSPSSRARREQYF
D gene: TRBD1; V gene: TRBV6-6; clone size: -; J gene: TRBJ1-6; CDR3 DNA: TGTGCCAGCAGTACCGGGACAGGGGGTAGTTCACCCCTCCACTTT; CDR3 protein: CASSTGTGGSSPLHF
D gene: TRBD2; V gene: TRBV4-1; clone size: -; J gene: TRBJ2-7; CDR3 DNA: TGCGCCAGCAGCCAAGGGCTAGCGGGAGGGCCTGGAAGGTTCTCCGAGCAGTACTTC; CDR3 protein: CASSQGLAGGPGRFSEQYF
D gene: TRBD2; V gene: TRBV9; clone size: -; J gene: TRBJ2-5; CDR3 DNA: TGTGCCAGCAGCGTTGGGACTAGCGGGAGTGAGACCCAGTACTTC; CDR3 protein: CASSVGTSGSETQYF
D gene: -; V gene: TRBV5-4; clone size: -; J gene: TRBJ2-7; CDR3 DNA: TGTGCCAGCAGCTTGGAGCTTGGCAGGGGTTACGAGCAGTACTTC; CDR3 protein: CASSLELGRGYEQYF
D gene: -; V gene: TRBV10-1; clone size: -; J gene: TRBJ2-7; CDR3 DNA: TGCGCCAGCAGTGAGGACGGTACCTCCTACGAGCAGTACTTC; CDR3 protein: CASSEDGTSYEQYF
D gene: TRBD2; V gene: TRBV5-4; clone size: once; J gene: TRBJ2-5; CDR3 DNA: TGTGCCAGCAGCAAAGTGGGGGCCCTAGCGGGAACGCAAGAGACCCAGTACTTC; CDR3 protein: CASSKVGALAGTQETQYF
D gene: -; V gene: TRBV6-5; clone size: -; J gene: TRBJ1-4; CDR3 DNA: TGTGCCAGCAGTTACTCGTTCTATGCTAATGAAAAACTGTTTTTT; CDR3 protein: CASSYSFYANEKLFF
D gene: -; V gene: TRBV7-2; clone size: -; J gene: TRBJ1-4; CDR3 DNA: TGTGCCAGCAGCTCTCCGGTCGCAACTAATGAAAAACTGTTTTTT; CDR3 protein: CASSSPVATNEKLFF
D gene: TRBD1; V gene: TRBV7-2; clone size: -; J gene: TRBJ1-1; CDR3 DNA: TGTGCCAGCAGCTTAGTTGGACAGGGGGCTGAAGCTTTCTTT; CDR3 protein: CASSLVGQGAEAFF
D gene: -; V gene: TRBV28; clone size: -; J gene: TRBJ2-7; CDR3 DNA: TGTGCCAGCAGTTTAGGACAGCTCGAGCAGTACTTC; CDR3 protein: CASSLGQLEQYF
D gene: -; V gene: TRBV7-3; clone size: -; J gene: TRBJ2-5; CDR3 DNA: TGTGCCAGCAGCTTAGGGTCCAGGGAAGAGACCCAGTACTTC; CDR3 protein: CASSLGSREETQYF
D gene: -; V gene: TRBV4-1; clone size: -; J gene: TRBJ1-1; CDR3 DNA: TGCGCCAGCAGCCAAGATGGGGTAAGGGACACTGAAGCTTTCTTT; CDR3 protein: CASSQDGVRDTEAFF
D gene: -; V gene: TRBV7-9; clone size: -; J gene: TRBJ1-4; CDR3 DNA: TGTGCCAGCAGCTTCGACGGTGGAATGCCTAATGAAAAACTGTTTTTT; CDR3 protein: CASSFDGGMPNEKLFF
D gene: -; V gene: TRBV5-1; clone size: -; J gene: TRBJ1-5; CDR3 DNA: TGCGCCAGCAGCCCCCAAGGTCTGGGCAATCAGCCCCAGCATTTT; CDR3 protein: CASSPQGLGNQPQHF
D gene: TRBD1; V gene: TRBV7-2; clone size: -; J gene: TRBJ1-2; CDR3 DNA: TGTGCCAGCAGCTTAGACTTTTGGTCGGCAGGGGGCGCGAGTTATGGCTACACCTTC; CDR3 protein: CASSLDFWSAGGASYGYTF
D gene: TRBD1; V gene: TRBV7-2; clone size: -; J gene: TRBJ2-5; CDR3 DNA: TGTGCCAGCAGCCTGGGGACAGGGCCAGAGACCCAGTACTTC; CDR3 protein: CASSLGTGPETQYF
D gene: -; V gene: TRBV6-6; clone size: -; J gene: TRBJ1-6; CDR3 DNA: TGTGCCAGCAGTTACGCGGGGGGCCGGAATTCACCCCTCCACTTT; CDR3 protein: CASSYAGGRNSPLHF